The 21 T cell receptor beta chains given below trace back to one sample, sequenced in a study of blood T cell repertoires in COVID-19. The protocol was immunoSEQ multiplex PCR, while the TCRdb copy is restricted to in-frame clones and leaves out a portion. The table shows roughly 290,000 clones, with approximately 90% occurring only once. Sample: peripheral blood. The source of these receptors is a woman aged 25-40 years with COVID-19, enrolled during active disease.

This chain joins TRBV10-1 and TRBJ2-3, with D perhaps TRBD2 (5 bases). V shed 0 bases and J shed 2 bases, with 9 bases lying between them. CDR3 length equals 15 residues. From germline, CDR1 is WNHNN and CDR2 SYGVQD (reference sequence). CDR3 sequence: CASSESRAFTDTQYF. The CDR3 region has the DNA TGCGCCAGCAGTGAGTCGAGGGCTTTCACAGATACGCAGTATTTT.

This CDR3 is CSVLLAGGPRTGELFF. As DNA, the CDR3 is TGCAGCGTCCTACTAGCGGGAGGGCCTCGGACCGGGGAGCTGTTTTTT. The chain couples TRBV29-1 to TRBJ2-2, with 13 positions matching TRBD2. The V gene's germline CDR1 is SQVTM and CDR2 ANQGSEA. J lost 5 bases, V lost 6 bases, and 9 bases had no gene match. The CDR3 is 16 residues long.

This chain links TRBV4-3 with TRBJ1-2; D gene uncertain. Germline CDR1 and CDR2: LGHNA and YSLEER. The V and J ends lost 3 bases and 4 bases respectively, with 12 bases between them. CDR3 length: 14 residues. CDR3 region: CASSQSLRLYGYTF. Here the CDR3 DNA reads TGCGCCAGCAGCCAGTCGCTCCGACTCTATGGCTACACCTTC.

V and J are TRBV9 and TRBJ1-1; 7 bases map to TRBD1. The CDR3 consists of 15 residues. J lost 2 bases, V lost 0 bases, and 4 bases had no gene match. Germline-derived CDR1 and CDR2 are SGDLS and YYNGEE. The CDR3 loop reads CASSVAAGGNTEAFF. Here the CDR3 DNA reads TGTGCCAGCAGCGTAGCGGCAGGGGGAAACACTGAAGCTTTCTTT.

The chain combines TRBV2 with TRBJ1-6; TRBD1 is a possible D gene (6 bases). The CDR3 covers 13 residues. Trimming removed 5 bases from V and 6 bases from J, with 8 bases in between. In germline, CDR1 is SNHLY, CDR2 FYNNEI. The CDR3 region has the DNA TGTGCCAGCAGTAAACAGGGTAATTCACCCCTCCACTTT. Its protein product is CASSKQGNSPLHF.

The chain uses TRBV15 and TRBJ2-7; perhaps TRBD1 as D (5 bases). V was cut by 3 bases and J by 5 bases, with 11 bases left in between. Germline CDR1 and CDR2: LNHNV and YYDKDF (reference sequence). The CDR3 is 13 amino acids. For the CDR3, the DNA is TGTGCCACCAGCAGGGGGCCTGGGGACGAGCAGTACTTC. Encoded protein: CATSRGPGDEQYF.

The chain combines TRBV7-2 with TRBJ2-3; the match to TRBD1 covers 7 bases. Trimming cost V 4 bases and J 0 bases; bases outside gene matches: 7. The CDR3 loop spans 16 amino acids. Germline values: CDR1 SGHTA, CDR2 FQGNSA. The CDR3 region has the DNA TGTGCCAGCAGCTCGCAGGGGGACGCTAGCACAGATACGCAGTATTTT. Translation gives CASSSQGDASTDTQYF.

The rearrangement uses TRBV3-1 (or the pseudogene TRBV3-2) and TRBJ2-2; 9 positions agree with TRBD2. CDR3 size: 18 residues. Germline lookup yields CDR1 LGHDT and CDR2 YNNKEL (reference sequence). The ends lost 0 bases at V and 5 bases at J; junction bases unmatched: 10. The CDR3: CASSQESAGGPQTGELFF. DNA for the CDR3: TGTGCCAGCAGCCAAGAATCGGCGGGAGGGCCGCAAACCGGGGAGCTGTTTTTT.

DNA of the CDR3: TGTGCCAGCAGTTACGCGGGACAGCAAGAGACCCAGTACTTC. Amino acids: CASSYAGQQETQYF. This chain uses TRBV6-5 with TRBJ2-5, with D possibly matching TRBD1 (7 bases). The germline V gene encodes CDR1 MNHEY and CDR2 SVGAGI. V lost 2 bases and J 2 bases, leaving 9 bases between the germline ends. CDR3 length: 14 residues.

The chain uses TRBV5-5 and TRBJ2-1, with D possibly TRBD2 on 6 matching bases. This CDR3 comprises 18 residues. The germline V gene encodes CDR1 SGHKS and CDR2 YYEKEE (reference sequence). V lost 0 bases to trimming and J lost 0 bases, with 16 bases between them. The CDR3 DNA reads as TGTGCCAGCAGCTTGGGGCAAGTAACCGGGGGCTCCTACAATGAGCAGTTCTTC. It translates to CASSLGQVTGGSYNEQFF. Drawing the rest from reference TRBV5-5 and TRBJ2-1, the complete variable domain is DAGVTQSPTHLIKTRGQQVTLRCSPISGHKSVSWYQQVLGQGPQFIFQYYEKEERGRGNFPDRFSARQFPNYSSELNVNALLLGDSALYLCASSLGQVTGGSYNEQFFGPGTRLTVL.

Written as DNA, the CDR3 is TGTGCCAGCAGGTTCACAGGGGAAGCTTTCTTT. This codes for CASRFTGEAFF. The chain employs TRBV28 and TRBJ1-1; D perhaps matches TRBD1 (6 bases). V was shortened by 6 bases and J by 8 bases, with 10 bases between the two germline ends. Germline V gives CDR1 MDHEN, CDR2 SYDVKM. There are 11 residues in the CDR3.

The chain couples TRBV6-5 to TRBJ1-2; D unresolved. Germline values: CDR1 MNHEY, CDR2 SVGAGI. This CDR3 is built from 13 residues. Trimming cost V 6 bases and J 0 bases, with 8 bases left between them. The CDR3 bases are TGTGCCAGCAGACACAGCACTAACTATGGCTACACCTTC. Its translation is CASRHSTNYGYTF.

The chain has TRBV7-9 and TRBJ1-2; 7 bases fit TRBD1. Looked up from germline, CDR1 is SEHNR and CDR2 is FQNEAQ (reference sequence). This CDR3 comprises 16 residues. V lost 1 base and J lost 7; bases outside the gene matches: 12. The chain's CDR3 is CASSLDPRQTGVGYTF. Here the CDR3 DNA reads TGTGCCAGCAGCTTAGACCCACGTCAAACAGGGGTTGGCTACACCTTC.

The rearrangement joins TRBV29-1 to TRBJ2-1, with D perhaps matching TRBD2 (6 bases). Per germline, CDR1 SQVTM and CDR2 ANQGSEA. Deletions cut 6 bases from V and 4 bases from J, with 13 bases between. The CDR3 has 13 amino acids. This chain's CDR3 is CSVWDSHYNEQFF. CDR3 sequence (DNA): TGCAGCGTCTGGGACTCCCATTACAATGAGCAGTTCTTC.

The chain joins TRBV20-1 to TRBJ1-1, with a tentative D call TRBD1 (5 bases). The V gene lost 3 bases and the J gene lost 2 bases, with 10 bases spanning the gap. The CDR3 runs to 13 residues. Germline V gene data show CDR1 as DFQATT and CDR2 as SNEGSKA (reference sequence). CDR3 nucleotides: TGCAGTGCTAGTCGGCAGGGTAACACTGAAGCTTTCTTT. Translated, it gives CSASRQGNTEAFF.

Here the CDR3 reads CASSVGATEQFF. The CDR3 coding sequence is TGTGCCAGCAGCGTAGGAGCAACTGAGCAGTTCTTC. V and J are TRBV9 and TRBJ2-1; the D is unclear. Germline-derived CDR1 and CDR2 are SGDLS and YYNGEE. The CDR3 loop spans 12 amino acids. V dropped 0 bases and J dropped 9 bases, with 7 bases sitting between them.

This chain joins TRBV11-1 and TRBJ2-7; 10 positions match TRBD1. Germline values: CDR1 SGHAT, CDR2 FQDESV (reference sequence). CDR3 length equals 15 residues. Losses at the gene ends were 2 bases for V and 4 bases for J; bases not matched to a gene: 5. This chain's CDR3 is CASSLFGQGVYEQYF. In nucleotides, the CDR3 is TGTGCCAGCAGCTTATTCGGACAGGGGGTTTACGAGCAGTACTTC.

With respect to this clone: The junction shows a germline mismatch at one end, possibly a read error. The chain carries TRBV2 and TRBJ1-3; D call uncertain. The CDR3 spans 14 residues. Germline values: CDR1 SNHLY, CDR2 FYNNEI. The CDR3 loop is CASREGLSGNTIYF. The CDR3 nucleotides read TGTGCCAGCAGGGAAGGACTCTCTGGAAACACCATATATTTT.

This chain joins TRBV7-9 and TRBJ2-1; possibly TRBD1 for D (7 bases). The CDR3 covers 18 residues. From germline, CDR1 is SEHNR and CDR2 FQNEAQ (reference sequence). Trimming left V 5 bases short and J 8 bases short, with 28 bases between. The CDR3 spells CASSPLGQGGPPWDEQFF. CDR3 DNA sequence: TGTGCCAGCAGCCCCTTAGGGCAGGGGGGCCCACCCTGGGATGAGCAGTTCTTC.

The rearrangement joins TRBV10-1 to TRBJ2-1; D is undetermined. Germline loops: CDR1 WNHNN, CDR2 SYGVQD (reference sequence). CDR3 size: 16 residues. Trimming pared 3 bases from V and 1 base from J, leaving 13 bases between. CDR3 DNA sequence: TGCGCCAGCAGTGAATCGAACACCTGGTCCTACAATGAGCAGTTCTTC. Its translation: CASSESNTWSYNEQFF.

The chain recombines TRBV30 with TRBJ2-3; 7 positions agree with TRBD2. The junction had 4 bases not matched to a gene; V was cut back by 2 bases and J by 2 bases. CDR3 length equals 14 residues. CDR1 GTSNPN and CDR2 SVGIG come from the germline V gene (reference sequence). The CDR3 sequence is CAWSQGLLTDTQYF. CDR3 DNA: TGTGCCTGGAGTCAGGGACTACTCACAGATACGCAGTATTTT.